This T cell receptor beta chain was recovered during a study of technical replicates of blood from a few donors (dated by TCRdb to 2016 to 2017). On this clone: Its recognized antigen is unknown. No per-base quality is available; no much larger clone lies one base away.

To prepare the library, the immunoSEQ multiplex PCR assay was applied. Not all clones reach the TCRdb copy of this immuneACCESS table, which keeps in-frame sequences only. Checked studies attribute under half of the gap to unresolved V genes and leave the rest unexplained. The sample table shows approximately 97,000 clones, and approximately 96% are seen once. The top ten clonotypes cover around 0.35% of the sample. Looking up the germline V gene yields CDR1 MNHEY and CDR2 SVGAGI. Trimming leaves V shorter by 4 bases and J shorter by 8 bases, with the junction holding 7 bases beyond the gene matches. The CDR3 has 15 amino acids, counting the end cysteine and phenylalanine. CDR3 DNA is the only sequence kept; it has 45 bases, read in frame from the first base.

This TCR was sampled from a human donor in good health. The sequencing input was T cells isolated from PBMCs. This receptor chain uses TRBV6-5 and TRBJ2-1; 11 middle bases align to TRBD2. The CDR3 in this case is CASSSLAGVSDEQFF. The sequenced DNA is TGTGCCAGCAGTTCACTAGCGGGAGTAAGCGATGAGCAGTTCTTC.